One T cell receptor beta chain is described in this entry. These data belong to a study of blood T cell repertoires in COVID-19. Study at large: The cDNA or gDNA used as material had been derived from T cells, B-cell-depleted T cells, or PBMCs.

CDR3 length: 14 amino acids. V was pared by 3 bases and J by 0 bases, with 8 bases between. Germline values: CDR1 LNHDA, CDR2 SQIVND (reference sequence). The method was immunoSEQ multiplex PCR; TCRdb's version includes in-frame clones alone and lacks a portion of them. The data contain about 320,000 clones, around 88% of them seen just once; the ten biggest clones take up around 1.5%. Material: peripheral blood. The chain employs TRBV19 and TRBJ1-1; perhaps TRBD1 as D (6 bases). This clonotype was sampled from a woman aged 50 to 60 with acute or convalescent COVID-19. This chain's CDR3 is CASSMQGMNTEAFF. The CDR3 DNA reads TGTGCCAGTAGTATGCAGGGGATGAACACTGAAGCTTTCTTT.